This TCR beta chain was captured in a study of naive CD8 T cells in extremely preterm neonates. General study findings and limits: Preterm infants showed shorter CDR3s, fewer N additions and less trimming than older groups.

Generated by immunoSEQ multiplex PCR, the TCRdb table keeps only in-frame clones and is missing some. The sample carries more than 20,000 clones, around 89% recorded once. Samples were taken at extremely preterm deliveries at roughly 22-27 weeks of gestation. The CDR3 totals 13 residues. V was trimmed by 4 bases and J by 0 bases, leaving 6 bases between them. In germline, CDR1 is MNHEY, CDR2 SVGAGI. Concerning this clone itself: Its cognate antigen is unknown.

The sample was naive CD8+ T cells from cord blood. This sequence joins TRBV6-5 and TRBJ1-2, with D perhaps matching TRBD1 (6 bases). This receptor was identified in a boy who was born preterm. In DNA, the CDR3 is TGTGCCAGCAGTTGGGACACTAACTATGGCTACACCTTC. This translates into CASSWDTNYGYTF.